Following are 30 T cell receptor beta chains from one sample sequenced in a study of cytomegalovirus exposure and HLA in healthy donors. Primers: 60 Vbeta forward and 13 Jbeta reverse. Assay: immunoSEQ multiplex PCR; the TCRdb copy retains only in-frame clones and omits some. The sample holds about 120,000 clones, around four fifths seen once. The sequenced material came from PBMCs. All receptors come from a man in his sixties in good health and CMV-seropositive.

The chain uses TRBV5-4 and TRBJ1-4, with TRBD1 identical over 7 bases. The V segment lost 0 bases and the J segment 7 bases; nucleotides outside the gene matches: 9. The CDR3 is 16 amino acids. CDR1 SGHNT and CDR2 YYREEE come from the germline V gene (reference sequence). The CDR3 DNA sequence: TGTGCCAGCAGCTTGGGGTCGACAGGGTTGAGTGAAAAACTGTTTTTT. It is translated as CASSLGSTGLSEKLFF. Using reference TRBV5-4 and TRBJ1-4 for the parts outside the CDR3, the full variable domain is ETGVTQSPTHLIKTRGQQVTLRCSSQSGHNTVSWYQQALGQGPQFIFQYYREEENGRGNFPPRFSGLQFPNYSSELNVNALELDDSALYLCASSLGSTGLSEKLFFGSGTQLSVL.

This chain joins TRBV25-1 and TRBJ1-1; no clear D. V was cut by 0 bases and J by 1 base, with 9 bases left in between. The length of the CDR3 is 15 residues. Germline CDR1 MGHDK, CDR2 SYGVNS. The DNA for the CDR3 is TGTGCCAGCAGTGAATATGAGGAATCGAACACTGAAGCTTTCTTT. Its translation: CASSEYEESNTEAFF.

The rearrangement uses TRBV5-6 and TRBJ1-1, with 10 bases fitting TRBD1. CDR1 SGHDT and CDR2 YYEEEE come from the germline V gene. J was trimmed by 5 bases and V by 3 bases; bases with no gene match: 19. This CDR3 contains 19 residues. CDR3: CASSWGTGAAYPLGTEAFF. CDR3 coding DNA: TGTGCCAGCAGCTGGGGGACAGGGGCCGCATACCCTTTGGGGACTGAAGCTTTCTTT.

The chain carries TRBV11-2 and TRBJ1-1; 8 bases align to TRBD1. Germline trimming cut 5 bases from V and 3 bases from J; bases unmatched to any gene: 11. There are 16 residues in the CDR3. The germline V gene encodes CDR1 SGHAT and CDR2 FQNNGV. CDR3 loop: CASSPGTGILYTEAFF. CDR3 nucleotide sequence: TGTGCCAGCAGCCCTGGGACAGGCATTTTGTACACTGAAGCTTTCTTT.

The chain carries TRBV6-1 and TRBJ1-2; D ambiguous. The germline gives CDR1 MNHNS, CDR2 SASEGT. V was cut by 6 bases and J by 2 bases, with 16 bases left in between. The CDR3 runs to 15 residues. Written as DNA, the CDR3 is TGTGCCAGCAGGGAGACTACTGTCTCGAACTATGGCTACACCTTC. Protein: CASRETTVSNYGYTF.

The rearrangement joins TRBV5-6 to TRBJ1-1; no reliable D call. The CDR3 sequence is 14 residues long. The germline V and J ends were trimmed by 1 base and 5 bases, with 12 bases remaining between them. The V gene's germline CDR1 is SGHDT and CDR2 YYEEEE. Here the CDR3 reads CASSLIRGTTEAFF. The CDR3 bases are TGTGCCAGCAGCTTGATCCGAGGAACAACTGAAGCTTTCTTT.

Only one count was recorded for this clone. The chain couples TRBV18 to TRBJ1-1, with 12 bases aligning to TRBD1. This CDR3 spans 15 amino acids. Germline values: CDR1 KGHSH, CDR2 LQKENI. The V segment lost 3 bases and the J segment 10 bases; nucleotides outside the gene matches: 9. CDR3 in amino acids: CASSPGTGGPTGAFF. The CDR3 DNA reads TGTGCCAGCTCACCCGGGACAGGGGGCCCCACAGGAGCTTTCTTT.

This clone showed up just a few times. V and J are TRBV29-1 and TRBJ2-7; the D is unclear. CDR1 SQVTM and CDR2 ANQGSEA come from the germline V gene. This CDR3 is 12 amino acids long. V dropped 4 bases and J dropped 2 bases, with 9 bases sitting between them. The DNA of the CDR3 is TGCAGCGTTGGCCACCCGGCCTACGAGCAGTACTTC. This encodes CSVGHPAYEQYF.

V gene TRBV15 combines with J gene TRBJ1-1, with unresolved D. The V end lost 1 base, the J end lost 4 bases, and 13 bases lay between the germline ends. The CDR3 spans 15 residues. CDR1 is LNHNV, CDR2 YYDKDF, per germline (reference sequence). In DNA, the CDR3 is TGTGCCACCAGCAGAGTCCCCCAGGCGGGCACTGAAGCTTTCTTT. Translating it yields CATSRVPQAGTEAFF.

V is TRBV2 and J is TRBJ1-2; D unresolved. V was cut by 3 bases and J by 4 bases, with 9 bases left in between. The CDR3 has 13 residues. The V gene's germline CDR1 is SNHLY and CDR2 FYNNEI. CDR3 in amino acids: CASSDRVAYGYTF. In nucleotides, the CDR3 is TGTGCCAGCAGTGATCGGGTAGCCTATGGCTACACCTTC.

In this sample, this clone turned up a few times. The chain joins TRBV2 to TRBJ1-2; D gene unclear. Trimming left V 0 bases short and J 2 bases short, with 10 bases between. There are 15 residues in the CDR3. CDR1 and CDR2 (germline): SNHLY, FYNNEI. CDR3 sequence: CASSEALKRNYGYTF. The CDR3 DNA is TGTGCCAGCAGTGAAGCGCTTAAGAGAAACTATGGCTACACCTTC.

This chain uses TRBV6-5 with TRBJ2-7; 8 bases match TRBD1. Germline lookup yields CDR1 MNHEY and CDR2 SVGAGI. The ends lost 8 bases at V and 2 bases at J; junction bases unmatched: 8. The CDR3 covers 14 residues. The CDR3 loop is CASRGQDGTYEQYF. The DNA for the CDR3 is TGTGCCAGCCGGGGACAGGATGGAACCTACGAGCAGTACTTC.

The chain has TRBV6-4 and TRBJ2-7; 12 positions agree with TRBD2. Germline V gives CDR1 MRHNA, CDR2 SNTAGT. The CDR3 is 17 residues long. Trimming removed 0 bases from V and 4 bases from J; junction bases left unmatched: 7. CDR3 bases: TGTGCCAGCAGTGACTCGACTAGCGGGAGTTTCCGGTACGAGCAGTACTTC. This sequence encodes CASSDSTSGSFRYEQYF.

The V call is TRBV5-1, the J call TRBJ1-2, with a tentative D call TRBD1 (5 bases). CDR1 is SGHRS and CDR2 is YFSETQ in the germline V gene. There are 13 residues in the CDR3. V was cut by 4 bases and J by 4 bases, with 11 bases left in between. CDR3 sequence (DNA): TGCGCCAGCAGCCCGACAGAATCCTATGGCTACACCTTC. Amino acids: CASSPTESYGYTF.

The V call is TRBV18, the J call TRBJ1-5; 7 bases fit TRBD1. The germline CDR1 and CDR2 sequences are KGHSH and LQKENI. With 6 bases clipped from V and 6 bases from J, the junction kept 8 bases outside the gene matches. The CDR3 sequence is 14 residues long. The CDR3 sequence is CASSRQGIGQPQHF. Written as DNA, the CDR3 is TGTGCCAGCTCGCGACAGGGAATAGGTCAGCCCCAGCATTTT.

The CDR3 spells CASSVGGSRTDTQYF. The CDR3 DNA follows: TGTGCCAGCAGTGTAGGAGGGAGCCGCACAGATACGCAGTATTTT. This rearrangement joins TRBV2 to TRBJ2-3, with D possibly matching TRBD2 (6 bases). Germline assignment: CDR1 SNHLY and CDR2 FYNNEI. With 4 bases removed from V and 1 base from J, the gap between germline ends came to 12 bases. The CDR3 loop spans 15 amino acids.

The chain is built from TRBV28 and TRBJ2-7; 11 positions agree with TRBD2. This CDR3 has 14 residues. Germline values: CDR1 MDHEN, CDR2 SYDVKM. The junction had 8 bases not matched to a gene; V was cut back by 4 bases and J by 9 bases. DNA of the CDR3: TGTGCCAGCAGTTCCCCCACTAGCGGGAGTAGGCAGTACTTC. This encodes CASSSPTSGSRQYF.

The chain couples TRBV25-1 to TRBJ2-4; D is unresolved. CDR3 length: 15 amino acids. Trimming pared 3 bases from V and 1 base from J, leaving 10 bases between. Germline V CDR1 and CDR2: MGHDK, SYGVNS. CDR3 coding DNA: TGTGCCAGCAGTGAGTCCAGTTTTGCCAAAAACATTCAGTACTTC. Translating it yields CASSESSFAKNIQYF.

The genes are TRBV5-5 and TRBJ2-7; no definite D call. This CDR3 spans 16 amino acids. V lost 1 base, J lost 2 bases, and 16 bases lay in between. Germline V gene lookup returns CDR1 SGHKS and CDR2 YYEKEE (reference sequence). Written as DNA, the CDR3 is TGTGCCAGCAGCTTGAGGCCAGACTGGAAAGCCTACGAGCAGTACTTC. This sequence encodes CASSLRPDWKAYEQYF. The variable domain in full, completed from reference TRBV5-5 and TRBJ2-7, reads DAGVTQSPTHLIKTRGQQVTLRCSPISGHKSVSWYQQVLGQGPQFIFQYYEKEERGRGNFPDRFSARQFPNYSSELNVNALLLGDSALYLCASSLRPDWKAYEQYFGPGTRLTVT.

The chain couples TRBV9 to TRBJ1-6; D ambiguous. V was pared by 0 bases and J by 0 bases, with 7 bases between. CDR3 length equals 16 residues. Germline CDR1 is SGDLS and CDR2 is YYNGEE. The CDR3 reads CASSVGASSYNSPLHF. CDR3 nucleotide sequence: TGTGCCAGCAGCGTAGGGGCGAGCTCCTATAATTCACCCCTCCACTTT.

V and J are TRBV5-1 and TRBJ1-1, with a possible D match to TRBD1 (6 bases). There are 13 residues in the CDR3. Germline CDR1 reads SGHRS; CDR2 reads YFSETQ. Trimming cost V 2 bases and J 2 bases, with 7 bases left between them. The CDR3 here is CASSFRGNTEAFF. The DNA for the CDR3 is TGCGCCAGCAGCTTCAGGGGAAACACTGAAGCTTTCTTT.

The genes are TRBV7-6 and TRBJ2-1; TRBD2 matches 10 bases. There are 16 residues in the CDR3. Germline V gives CDR1 SGHVS, CDR2 FNYEAQ. With 0 bases clipped from V and 7 bases from J, the junction kept 6 bases outside the gene matches. Written as DNA, the CDR3 is TGTGCCAGCAGCTTAGCGCTAGCGGGAGCATATAATGAGCAGTTCTTC. Translating it yields CASSLALAGAYNEQFF.

The V and J genes are TRBV5-1 and TRBJ2-1; a possible D gene is TRBD2 (6 bases). Germline CDR1 SGHRS, CDR2 YFSETQ. The CDR3 consists of 16 residues. Trimming took 0 bases from V and 9 from J, leaving 19 bases between them. Written as DNA, the CDR3 is TGCGCCAGCAGCTTGGGCTTTTCCGCGGAGGGCACTGAGCAGTTCTTC. It specifies CASSLGFSAEGTEQFF.

This clone was observed a single time. The chain couples TRBV5-1 to TRBJ2-1; 8 bases agree with TRBD1. J was trimmed by 0 bases and V by 3 bases; bases with no gene match: 2. The CDR3 spans 15 residues. Germline values: CDR1 SGHRS, CDR2 YFSETQ. The CDR3 region is CASSSTGDSYNEQFF. CDR3 DNA: TGCGCCAGCAGCTCGACAGGGGACTCCTACAATGAGCAGTTCTTC. The complete variable domain, with remaining parts taken from reference TRBV5-1 and TRBJ2-1, reads KAGVTQTPRYLIKTRGQQVTLSCSPISGHRSVSWYQQTPGQGLQFLFEYFSETQRNKGNFPGRFSGRQFSNSRSEMNVSTLELGDSALYLCASSSTGDSYNEQFFGPGTRLTVL.

This clone has more than one count but fewer than ten. The rearrangement uses TRBV27 and TRBJ2-3, with TRBD2 matching over 8 bases. CDR1 MNHEY and CDR2 SMNVEV come from the germline V gene (reference sequence). The CDR3 is 16 amino acids. Unmatched junction bases numbered 5, after V lost 2 bases and J lost 1 base. This chain's CDR3 is CASSLGAGGGTDTQYF. CDR3 DNA: TGTGCCAGCAGTTTAGGGGCGGGAGGAGGCACAGATACGCAGTATTTT.

The chain combines TRBV29-1 with TRBJ1-1; no definite D call. Germline values: CDR1 SQVTM, CDR2 ANQGSEA. V was pared by 3 bases and J by 0 bases, with 11 bases between. This CDR3 has 14 amino acids. In DNA form, the CDR3 reads TGCAGCGTTGAGGACGGACTATTGAACACTGAAGCTTTCTTT. Protein: CSVEDGLLNTEAFF.

DNA of the CDR3: TGTGCCAGCAGGGACAGTTCTACCGGGGAGCTGTTTTTT. It is translated as CASRDSSTGELFF. This sequence joins TRBV6-5 and TRBJ2-2; D perhaps matches TRBD1 (6 bases). The CDR3 contains 13 residues. Germline V gene lookup returns CDR1 MNHEY and CDR2 SVGAGI. Trimming removed 6 bases from V and 5 bases from J, with 10 bases in between.

V and J are TRBV2 and TRBJ2-3; 14 bases agree with TRBD2. From germline, CDR1 is SNHLY and CDR2 FYNNEI. The CDR3 contains 18 residues. V lost 5 bases and J lost 0; bases outside the gene matches: 7. CDR3 protein: CASSSGTSGSMSTDTQYF. CDR3 nucleotides: TGTGCCAGCAGTTCCGGGACTAGCGGGAGTATGAGCACAGATACGCAGTATTTT. The whole variable domain, filled in from reference TRBV2 and TRBJ2-3, reads EPEVTQTPSHQVTQMGQEVILRCVPISNHLYFYWYRQILGQKVEFLVSFYNNEISEKSEIFDDQFSVERPDGSNFTLKIRSTKLEDSAMYFCASSSGTSGSMSTDTQYFGPGTRLTVL.

CDR3 in amino acids: CASSFGSGGTEAFF. Here the CDR3 DNA reads TGCGCCAGCAGCTTCGGATCCGGGGGCACTGAAGCTTTCTTT. The chain uses TRBV5-1 and TRBJ1-1; the D gene is possibly TRBD1 (5 bases). CDR1 is SGHRS and CDR2 is YFSETQ in the germline V gene. Trimming removed 2 bases from V and 4 bases from J, with 12 bases in between. The CDR3 loop spans 14 amino acids.

J is TRBJ1-1 and V is TRBV5-1, with D maybe TRBD1 (5 bases). The CDR3 sequence is 15 residues long. CDR1 and CDR2 from the germline V gene are SGHRS and YFSETQ. Trimming cost V 0 bases and J 3 bases, with 12 bases left between them. The CDR3 region is CASSLGGVADTEAFF. CDR3 nucleotide sequence: TGCGCCAGCAGCTTGGGGGGGGTAGCGGACACTGAAGCTTTCTTT.